The sequence of this T cell receptor (beta chain) was determined in a study of blood T cells in healthy people across ages. The study, taken as a whole, reports: Roughly linearly, TCR beta diversity per million T cells fell as age increased. Estimated diversity, derived from one million T cells, was regarded as an underestimate.

CDR1 is ENHRY and CDR2 is SYGVKD in the germline V gene. CDR3 length equals 16 residues. The trim removed 4 bases at V and 6 bases at J, leaving 12 bases unmatched. Each donor supplied 8 to 10 milliliters of peripheral blood. Using a J-beta primer mix together with a sample-barcoded 5' primer, a second PCR was run for roughly 6 to 11 cycles. Every sample gave at least 2.5 million paired-end reads containing CDR3. TCRdb itself ran the 5' RACE reads through MiXCR, one entry per CDR3 protein. This sample carries approximately 850,000 distinct CDR3 sequences, around two fifths of them seen once, and the ten largest clones take under 20%. On this clonotype itself: The antigen is unknown.

This TCR derives from a man aged 60 to 69 in good health. The sequenced material came from blood. This chain links TRBV10-3 with TRBJ2-3, with TRBD2 identical over 8 bases. The CDR3 DNA follows: TGTGCCATCAGTGTACAGGCCGCGGGGGGTCGCGATACGCAGTATTTT. Protein sequence: CAISVQAAGGRDTQYF.